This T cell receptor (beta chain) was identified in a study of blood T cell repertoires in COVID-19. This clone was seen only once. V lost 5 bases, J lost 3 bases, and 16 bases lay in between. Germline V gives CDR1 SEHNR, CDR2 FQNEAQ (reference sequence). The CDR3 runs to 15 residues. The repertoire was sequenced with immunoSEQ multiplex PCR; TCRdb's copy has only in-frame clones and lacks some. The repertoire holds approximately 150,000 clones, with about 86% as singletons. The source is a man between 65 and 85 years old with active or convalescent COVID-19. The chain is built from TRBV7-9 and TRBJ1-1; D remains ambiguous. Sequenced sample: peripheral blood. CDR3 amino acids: CASSPRFGYDTEAFF. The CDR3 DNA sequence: TGTGCCAGCAGCCCCAGGTTTGGTTATGACACTGAAGCTTTCTTT.